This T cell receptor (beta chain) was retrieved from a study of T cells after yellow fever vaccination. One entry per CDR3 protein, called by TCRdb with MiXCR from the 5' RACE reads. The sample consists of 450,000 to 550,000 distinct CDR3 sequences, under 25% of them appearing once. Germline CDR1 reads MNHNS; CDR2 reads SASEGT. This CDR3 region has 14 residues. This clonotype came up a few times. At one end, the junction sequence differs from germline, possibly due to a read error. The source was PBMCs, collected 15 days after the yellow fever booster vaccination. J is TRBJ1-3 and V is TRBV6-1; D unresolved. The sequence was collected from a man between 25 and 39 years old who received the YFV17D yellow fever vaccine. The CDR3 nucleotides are TGTGCCAGCACTGAATACCTCGGAGGAAACACCATATATTTT. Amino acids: CASTEYLGGNTIYF.